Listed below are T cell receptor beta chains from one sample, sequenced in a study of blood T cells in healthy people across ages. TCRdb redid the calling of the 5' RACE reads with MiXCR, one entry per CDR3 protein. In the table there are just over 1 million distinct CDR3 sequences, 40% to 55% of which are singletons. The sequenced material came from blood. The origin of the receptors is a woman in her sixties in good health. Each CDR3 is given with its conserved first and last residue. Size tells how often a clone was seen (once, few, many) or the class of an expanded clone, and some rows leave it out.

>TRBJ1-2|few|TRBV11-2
CASSLEVSSGYYGYTF
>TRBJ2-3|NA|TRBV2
CASRAGVGTDTQYF
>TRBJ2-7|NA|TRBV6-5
CASSSERVGAQYF
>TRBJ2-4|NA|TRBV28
CASSSSVDSGGIGYF
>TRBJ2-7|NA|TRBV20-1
CSARTSGVTYEQYF
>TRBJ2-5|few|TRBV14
CASSPRLPPTVKETQYF
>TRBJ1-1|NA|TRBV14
CASSQAGQGFSEAFF
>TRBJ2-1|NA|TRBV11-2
CASSSVGLAGGPRDEQFF
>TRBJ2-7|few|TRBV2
CASSDRGFYEQYF
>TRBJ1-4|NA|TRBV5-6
CASSLGDRGEKLFF
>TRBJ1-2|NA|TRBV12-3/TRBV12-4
CASSPRLANYGYTF
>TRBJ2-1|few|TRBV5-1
CASSLAGPHYNEQFF
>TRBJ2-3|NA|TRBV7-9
CASSPRGTASTDTQYF
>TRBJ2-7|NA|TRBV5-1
CASSLGGTKDNEQYF